Below, 22 T cell receptor beta chains from the same sample are listed, as sequenced in a study of T cells in Graves' hyperthyroidism and ophthalmopathy. Regions amplified from RNA transcripts were the TCR beta CDR3 regions. The HTBI set primed first-round TCR CDR3 RT-PCR. TCRdb recomputed calls from the multiplex PCR reads with MiXCR, one row per CDR3 protein. The data contain about 530,000 distinct CDR3 sequences, roughly 17% of them singletons. Sequences were obtained from blood. The receptors stem from a woman aged 18 to 35 with Graves' ophthalmopathy.

This clonotype was detected ten times or more. The chain uses TRBV3-1 and TRBJ1-4; 9 bases map to TRBD1. CDR3 length equals 15 residues. The germline V gene encodes CDR1 LGHDT and CDR2 YNNKEL (reference sequence). The V gene end was trimmed by 3 bases and the J gene end by 7 bases; junction bases not matched to a gene: 6. CDR3 in DNA: TGTGCCAGCAGCCACCGGGACAGGGAAAGTGAAAAACTGTTTTTT. Translating gives CASSHRDRESEKLFF.

In its sample, this clonotype was seen many times. Here the CDR3 reads CASSPLRGTTGELFF. The CDR3 DNA sequence: TGTGCCAGCTCACCGTTGAGGGGGACGACCGGGGAGCTGTTTTTT. This chain connects TRBV18 to TRBJ2-2; perhaps TRBD1 as D (6 bases). Deletions cut 3 bases from V and 5 bases from J, with 13 bases between. The germline gives CDR1 KGHSH, CDR2 LQKENI. The CDR3 runs to 15 residues.

This clonotype was detected many times. The gene calls are TRBV30 and TRBJ2-2; D gene ambiguous. This CDR3 has 13 residues. Germline V gene sequence: CDR1 GTSNPN, CDR2 SVGIG (reference sequence). The V gene lost 4 bases and the J gene lost 1 base, with 7 bases spanning the gap. The CDR3 region is CAWTPRNTGELFF. Written as DNA, the CDR3 is TGTGCCTGGACCCCACGGAACACCGGGGAGCTGTTTTTT.

The chain couples TRBV6-2 or TRBV6-3 to TRBJ2-5; the D gene is possibly TRBD2 (6 bases). CDR3 size: 15 residues. The V gene lost 2 bases and the J gene lost 4 bases, with 14 bases spanning the gap. From germline, CDR1 is MNHEY and CDR2 SVGEGT. CDR3: CASSYQGPRGETQYF. CDR3 bases: TGTGCCAGCAGTTACCAGGGACCGCGGGGAGAGACCCAGTACTTC.

The V gene is TRBV4-3, the J gene TRBJ1-4; 7 bases map to TRBD1. The germline V gene encodes CDR1 LGHNA and CDR2 YSLEER. CDR3 length: 13 amino acids. V lost 2 bases and J lost 7; bases outside the gene matches: 1. CDR3 protein: CASSQNRGEKLFF. CDR3 nucleotide sequence: TGCGCCAGCAGCCAAAACAGGGGTGAAAAACTGTTTTTT.

This clonotype was seen a few times. The chain has TRBV20-1 and TRBJ2-1; 8 nucleotides agree with TRBD2. CDR1 and CDR2 from the germline V gene are DFQATT and SNEGSKA (reference sequence). This CDR3 spans 19 amino acids. Losses at the gene ends were 4 bases for V and 0 bases for J; bases not matched to a gene: 17. The CDR3 bases are TGCAGTGCTATAAGACGGCGCGGGGGGCCGGGTTTCTCCTACAATGAGCAGTTCTTC. Amino acids: CSAIRRRGGPGFSYNEQFF.

The chain links TRBV28 to TRBJ2-5, with D possibly matching TRBD2 (5 bases). The V end was cut by 6 bases, the J end by 5 bases, with 13 bases between. The CDR3 runs to 13 residues. Germline CDR1 is MDHEN and CDR2 is SYDVKM. The CDR3 DNA reads as TGTGCCAGCAGGCTGGACTCGGCGGAGACCCAGTACTTC. Its translation is CASRLDSAETQYF. Filled out from reference TRBV28 and TRBJ2-5, the complete variable domain reads DVKVTQSSRYLVKRTGEKVFLECVQDMDHENMFWYRQDPGLGLRLIYFSYDVKMKEKGDIPEGYSVSREKKERFSLILESASTNQTSMYLCASRLDSAETQYFGPGTRLLVL.

This clonotype was counted many times. The V call is TRBV20-1, the J call TRBJ2-7; D may match TRBD1 or TRBD2 (5 bases each). The CDR3 length is 12 residues. Germline loops: CDR1 DFQATT, CDR2 SNEGSKA (reference sequence). V lost 1 base and J 3 bases, leaving 7 bases between the germline ends. In DNA, the CDR3 is TGCAGTGCTAGAGTGGGGGTCTACGAGCAGTACTTC. Translating it yields CSARVGVYEQYF.

This clonotype was counted ten times or more. The chain joins TRBV30 to TRBJ1-3, with D possibly matching TRBD1 (5 bases). Germline CDR1 and CDR2: GTSNPN and SVGIG (reference sequence). The V end was cut by 4 bases, the J end by 0 bases, with 16 bases between. The CDR3 spans 16 residues. The CDR3 nucleotides read TGTGCCTGGAAGACGGAGGGGCCGAGCTCTGGAAACACCATATATTTT. Encoded protein: CAWKTEGPSSGNTIYF.

This clonotype was seen a few times. The gene calls are TRBV10-3 and TRBJ2-1; D gene uncertain. V lost 4 bases and J lost 8, with 21 bases in between. Germline V gene lookup returns CDR1 ENHRY and CDR2 SYGVKD. The CDR3 runs 16 residues. The CDR3 region has the DNA TGTGCCATCAGTGGCCTCTGGGTAGTAGGCAACGATGAGCAGTTCTTC. Residues: CAISGLWVVGNDEQFF.

CDR3 residues: CASSQVPQGNQPQHF. CDR3 in DNA: TGCGCCAGCAGCCAAGTCCCCCAGGGCAATCAGCCCCAGCATTTT. This chain joins TRBV4-3 and TRBJ1-5; no definite D call. V gave up 1 base and J gave up 2 bases, with 9 bases separating them. This CDR3 has 15 residues. Germline V gene data show CDR1 as LGHNA and CDR2 as YSLEER.

V is TRBV7-9 and J is TRBJ1-3; 7 bases align to TRBD1. The V gene's germline CDR1 is SEHNR and CDR2 FQNEAQ (reference sequence). The J segment lost 4 bases and the V segment lost 7 bases, leaving 10 bases of the junction unmatched. The CDR3 is 15 amino acids. The CDR3 loop reads CASTLTGSFGNTIYF. The CDR3 DNA sequence: TGTGCCAGCACCCTGACAGGGTCTTTCGGAAACACCATATATTTT. The full variable domain, rest sourced from reference TRBV7-9 and TRBJ1-3, is DTGVSQNPRHKITKRGQNVTFRCDPISEHNRLYWYRQTLGQGPEFLTYFQNEAQLEKSRLLSDRFSAERPKGSFSTLEIQRTEQGDSAMYLCASTLTGSFGNTIYFGEGSWLTVV.

The table lists this clonotype with many counts. J is TRBJ1-5 and V is TRBV12-3 or TRBV12-4; D is perhaps TRBD1 (6 bases). With 6 bases removed from V and 4 bases from J, the gap between germline ends came to 13 bases. This CDR3 is built from 14 residues. CDR3 bases: TGTGCCAGCAGCTTTGACAGGTCAAATCAGCCCCAGCATTTT. Amino acids: CASSFDRSNQPQHF.

The sample holds many counts of this clonotype. This chain connects TRBV28 to TRBJ1-1; D ambiguous. Germline CDR1 is MDHEN and CDR2 is SYDVKM. The CDR3 sequence is 13 residues long. Trimming cost V 3 bases and J 4 bases, with 9 bases left between them. The CDR3 spells CASSFGFFTEAFF. The DNA for the CDR3 is TGTGCCAGCAGTTTCGGATTTTTCACTGAAGCTTTCTTT.

The chain combines TRBV30 with TRBJ2-7; 11 positions agree with TRBD2. CDR1 is GTSNPN, CDR2 SVGIG, per germline (reference sequence). The junction had 3 bases not matched to a gene; V was cut back by 0 bases and J by 5 bases. This CDR3 has 14 amino acids. This CDR3 is CAWSVLAGANEQYF. DNA of the CDR3: TGTGCCTGGAGTGTACTAGCGGGAGCCAACGAGCAGTACTTC.

This clonotype was seen more than once but under ten times. The CDR3 coding sequence is TGTGCCAGCAGTCCGATAGCGGTAGGGGGCACAGATACGCAGTATTTT. Translating gives CASSPIAVGGTDTQYF. The chain employs TRBV27 and TRBJ2-3; tentative D call: TRBD2 (6 bases). V was shortened by 5 bases and J by 1 base, with 16 bases between the two germline ends. The CDR3 runs to 16 residues. CDR1 MNHEY and CDR2 SMNVEV come from the germline V gene (reference sequence).

This clonotype occurred many times. V gene TRBV7-8 combines with J gene TRBJ2-1; 8 nucleotides align to TRBD2. The V segment lost 3 bases and the J segment 9 bases; nucleotides outside the gene matches: 10. CDR1 and CDR2 from the germline V gene are SGHVS and FQNEAQ. The CDR3 runs to 15 residues. CDR3 nucleotides: TGTGCCAGCAGCTTTATAGCGGGAAGGCAGGGTGAGCAGTTCTTC. This gives the protein CASSFIAGRQGEQFF.

This clonotype was counted many times. CDR3 DNA: TGCAGGCTACTCTCTTACAATGAGCAGTTCTTC. It is translated as CRLLSYNEQFF. The gene calls are TRBV29-1 and TRBJ2-1; D remains unclear. CDR3 length equals 11 residues. Germline V gene lookup returns CDR1 SQVTM and CDR2 ANQGSEA.

This clonotype turned up a few times. V usage is TRBV5-1 and J usage is TRBJ2-5, with D tentatively TRBD2 (5 bases). Looked up from germline, CDR1 is SGHRS and CDR2 is YFSETQ. The CDR3 is 15 amino acids. Trimming removed 6 bases at V and 1 base at J, with 16 bases between. The CDR3 is CASTLVGAPQETQYF. Written as DNA, the CDR3 is TGCGCCAGCACCCTCGTGGGAGCCCCCCAAGAGACCCAGTACTTC.

This rearrangement joins TRBV7-9 to TRBJ2-2; TRBD2 matches at 15 bases. The CDR3 is 18 residues long. The germline V gene has CDR1 SEHNR and CDR2 FQNEAQ (reference sequence). V gave up 6 bases and J gave up 0 bases; unmatched junction bases: 5. CDR3 protein: CASRRGLAGGTNTGELFF. Here the CDR3 DNA reads TGTGCCAGCAGACGGGGACTAGCGGGGGGCACGAACACCGGGGAGCTGTTTTTT.

In its sample, this clonotype was seen many times. This chain links TRBV29-1 with TRBJ1-2; the D gene is possibly TRBD1 (5 bases). There are 14 residues in the CDR3. Per the germline V gene, CDR1 is SQVTM and CDR2 is ANQGSEA. Trimming took off 0 bases at V and 1 base at J, with 9 bases between the two ends. Written as DNA, the CDR3 is TGCAGCGTTGAAGACGGGGGAAGTAACTATGGCTACACCTTC. It yields the protein CSVEDGGSNYGYTF.

This clonotype was counted at least ten times. This rearrangement joins TRBV20-1 to TRBJ2-4, with TRBD1 as a possible D gene (5 bases). CDR1 is DFQATT, CDR2 SNEGSKA, per germline (reference sequence). Trimming removed 0 bases at V and 2 bases at J, with 17 bases between. This CDR3 is built from 17 residues. The CDR3 loop is CSARDPGLSGTKNIQYF. The CDR3 DNA sequence: TGCAGTGCTAGAGATCCAGGGCTCTCGGGTACCAAAAACATTCAGTACTTC.